The 3 T cell receptor beta chains below all came from one sample that was sequenced in a study of response to subunit inactivated influenza vaccine. TCRdb reprocessed the RT-PCR reads with MiXCR, giving one entry per CDR3 protein. This table has hundreds of thousands of distinct CDR3 sequences, approximately 14% appearing once. Sequencing used PBMCs from blood, obtained around 14 days before vaccination. These receptors all stem from a man over 45 who received an inactivated influenza vaccine.

The chain is built from TRBV20-1 and TRBJ2-3; D is perhaps TRBD2 (6 bases). Germline V gene sequence: CDR1 DFQATT, CDR2 SNEGSKA (reference sequence). Trimming removed 0 bases from V and 4 bases from J, with 11 bases in between. The CDR3 contains 14 residues. The CDR3 is CSARDLLAADTQYF. The CDR3 nucleotides are TGCAGTGCTAGAGATCTACTAGCCGCAGATACGCAGTATTTT.

The CDR3 here is CASSLSLGFYNEQFF. CDR3 DNA sequence: TGTGCCAGCAGCCTCTCATTGGGGTTCTACAATGAGCAGTTCTTC. This rearrangement joins TRBV7-9 to TRBJ2-1, with no clear D. V lost 5 bases and J lost 3, with 14 bases in between. The CDR3 runs 15 residues. CDR1 and CDR2 from the germline V gene are SEHNR and FQNEAQ (reference sequence). Supplemented by reference TRBV7-9 and TRBJ2-1, the full variable domain reads DTGVSQNPRHKITKRGQNVTFRCDPISEHNRLYWYRQTLGQGPEFLTYFQNEAQLEKSRLLSDRFSAERPKGSFSTLEIQRTEQGDSAMYLCASSLSLGFYNEQFFGPGTRLTVL.

J is TRBJ2-1 and V is TRBV28; D is unresolved. V dropped 5 bases and J dropped 2 bases, with 10 bases sitting between them. CDR1 and CDR2 from the germline V gene are MDHEN and SYDVKM. The CDR3 is made up of 14 amino acids. CDR3: CASSHAITYNEQFF. The DNA of the CDR3 is TGTGCCAGCAGTCATGCCATAACCTACAATGAGCAGTTCTTC.